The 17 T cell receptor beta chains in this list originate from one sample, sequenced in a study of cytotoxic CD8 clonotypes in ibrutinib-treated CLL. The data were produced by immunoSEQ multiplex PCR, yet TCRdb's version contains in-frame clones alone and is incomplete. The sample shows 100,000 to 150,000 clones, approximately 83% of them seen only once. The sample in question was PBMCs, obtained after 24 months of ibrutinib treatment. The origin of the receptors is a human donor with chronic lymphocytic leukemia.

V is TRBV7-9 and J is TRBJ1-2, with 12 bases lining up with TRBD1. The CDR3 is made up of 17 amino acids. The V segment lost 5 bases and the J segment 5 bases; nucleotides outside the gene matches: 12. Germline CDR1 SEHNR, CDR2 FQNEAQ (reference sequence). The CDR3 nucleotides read TGTGCCAGCAGCCGGATGGGGACAGGGGGCGCCTTGTATGGCTACACCTTC. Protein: CASSRMGTGGALYGYTF.

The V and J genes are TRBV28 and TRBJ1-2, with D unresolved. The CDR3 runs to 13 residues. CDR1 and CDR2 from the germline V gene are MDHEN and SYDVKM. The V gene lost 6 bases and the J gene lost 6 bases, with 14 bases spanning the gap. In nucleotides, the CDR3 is TGTGCCAGCAGCTCACCCGGGCTCGATGGCTACACCTTC. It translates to CASSSPGLDGYTF.

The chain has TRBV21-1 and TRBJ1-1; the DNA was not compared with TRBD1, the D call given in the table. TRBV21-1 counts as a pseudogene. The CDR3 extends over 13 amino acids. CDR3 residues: CQDETGAETEAFF. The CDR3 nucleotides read TGCCAGGACGAGACAGGGGCCGAAACTGAAGCTTTCTTT.

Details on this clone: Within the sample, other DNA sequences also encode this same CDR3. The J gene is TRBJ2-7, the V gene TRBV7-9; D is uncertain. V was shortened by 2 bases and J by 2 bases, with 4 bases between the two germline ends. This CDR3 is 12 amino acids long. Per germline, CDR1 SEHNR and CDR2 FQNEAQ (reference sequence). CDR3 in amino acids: CASSLTAYEQYF. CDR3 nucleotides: TGTGCCAGCAGCTTAACGGCCTACGAGCAGTACTTC.

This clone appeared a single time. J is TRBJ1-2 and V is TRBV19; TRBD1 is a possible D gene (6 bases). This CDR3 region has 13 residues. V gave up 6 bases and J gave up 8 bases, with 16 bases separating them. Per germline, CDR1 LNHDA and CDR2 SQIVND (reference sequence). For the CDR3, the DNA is TGTGCCAGTAGCCAAAGAGGACAGATCGGCTACACCTTC. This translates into CASSQRGQIGYTF.

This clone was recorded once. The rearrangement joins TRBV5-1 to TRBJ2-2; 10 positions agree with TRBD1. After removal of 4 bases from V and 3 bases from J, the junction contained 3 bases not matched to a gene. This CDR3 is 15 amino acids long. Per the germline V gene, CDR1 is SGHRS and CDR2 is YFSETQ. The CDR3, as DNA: TGCGCCAGCAGCCAGGGACAGGGGTACACCGGGGAGCTGTTTTTT. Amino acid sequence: CASSQGQGYTGELFF.

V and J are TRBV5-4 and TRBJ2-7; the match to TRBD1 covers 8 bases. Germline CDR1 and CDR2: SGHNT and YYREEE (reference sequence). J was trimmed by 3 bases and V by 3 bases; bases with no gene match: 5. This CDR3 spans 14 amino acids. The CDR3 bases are TGTGCCAGCAGCTCTAGGACAGGGTTCTACGAGCAGTACTTC. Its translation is CASSSRTGFYEQYF.

The CDR3 sequence: CASVGVGVTGFYTF. CDR3 in DNA: TGTGCCAGCGTGGGCGTGGGGGTAACCGGGTTCTACACCTTC. The chain carries TRBV28 and TRBJ1-2; tentatively, D is TRBD1 (5 bases). The CDR3 is made up of 14 amino acids. Germline assignment: CDR1 MDHEN and CDR2 SYDVKM. The V gene lost 8 bases and the J gene lost 10 bases, with 23 bases spanning the gap.

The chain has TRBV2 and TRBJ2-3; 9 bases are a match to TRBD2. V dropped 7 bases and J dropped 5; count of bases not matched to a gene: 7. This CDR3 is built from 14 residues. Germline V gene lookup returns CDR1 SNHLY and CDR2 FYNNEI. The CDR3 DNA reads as TGTGCCAGCATACGCGGGGGGGGTGAAGATACGCAGTATTTT. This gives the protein CASIRGGGEDTQYF.

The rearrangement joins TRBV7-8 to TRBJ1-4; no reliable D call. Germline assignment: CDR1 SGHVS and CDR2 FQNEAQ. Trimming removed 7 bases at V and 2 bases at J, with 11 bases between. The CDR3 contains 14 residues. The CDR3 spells CASTEARTNEKLFF. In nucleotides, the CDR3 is TGTGCCAGCACCGAAGCGAGGACTAATGAAAAACTGTTTTTT. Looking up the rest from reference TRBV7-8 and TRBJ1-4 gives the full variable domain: GAGVSQSPRYKVAKRGQDVALRCDPISGHVSLFWYQQALGQGPEFLTYFQNEAQLDKSGLPSDRFFAERPEGSVSTLKIQRTQQEDSAVYLCASTEARTNEKLFFGSGTQLSVL.

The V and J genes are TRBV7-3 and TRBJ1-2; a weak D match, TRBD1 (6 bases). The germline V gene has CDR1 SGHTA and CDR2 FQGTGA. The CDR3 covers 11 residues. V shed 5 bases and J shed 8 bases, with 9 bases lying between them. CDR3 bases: TGTGCCAGCAGCGGGGGCTTGGGCTACACCTTC. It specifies CASSGGLGYTF.

The CDR3 nucleotides read TGTGCCAGCAGTACCGGGAGCTTCACAGATACGCAGTATTTT. This codes for CASSTGSFTDTQYF. The gene calls are TRBV2 and TRBJ2-3, with D tentatively TRBD2 (6 bases). The germline V and J ends were trimmed by 5 bases and 2 bases, with 11 bases remaining between them. The CDR3 has 14 amino acids. CDR1 and CDR2 (germline): SNHLY, FYNNEI.

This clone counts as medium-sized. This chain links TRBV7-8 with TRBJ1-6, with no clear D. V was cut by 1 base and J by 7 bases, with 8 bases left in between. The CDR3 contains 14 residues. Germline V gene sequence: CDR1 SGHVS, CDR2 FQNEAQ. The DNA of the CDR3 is TGTGCCAGCAGCTTAGGCTCGGTAAATTCACCCCTCCACTTT. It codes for CASSLGSVNSPLHF.

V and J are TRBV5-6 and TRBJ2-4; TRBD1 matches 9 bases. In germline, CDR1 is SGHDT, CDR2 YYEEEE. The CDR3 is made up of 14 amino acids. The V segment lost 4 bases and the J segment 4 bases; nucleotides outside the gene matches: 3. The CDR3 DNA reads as TGTGCCAGCAGCACAGGGACAGGGAAAAACATTCAGTACTTC. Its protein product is CASSTGTGKNIQYF. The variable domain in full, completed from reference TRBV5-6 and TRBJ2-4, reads DAGVTQSPTHLIKTRGQQVTLRCSPKSGHDTVSWYQQALGQGPQFIFQYYEEEERQRGNFPDRFSGHQFPNYSSELNVNALLLGDSALYLCASSTGTGKNIQYFGAGTRLSVL.

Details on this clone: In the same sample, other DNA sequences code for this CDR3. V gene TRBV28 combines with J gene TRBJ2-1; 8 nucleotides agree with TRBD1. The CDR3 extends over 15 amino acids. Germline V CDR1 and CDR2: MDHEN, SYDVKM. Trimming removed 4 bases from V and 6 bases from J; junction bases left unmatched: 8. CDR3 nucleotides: TGTGCCAGCAGTTCCGCCGGCACAGGGGGCAATGAGCAGTTCTTC. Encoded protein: CASSSAGTGGNEQFF.

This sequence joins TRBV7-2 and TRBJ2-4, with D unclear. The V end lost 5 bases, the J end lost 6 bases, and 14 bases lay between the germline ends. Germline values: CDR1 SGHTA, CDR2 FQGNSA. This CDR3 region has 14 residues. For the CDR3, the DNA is TGTGCCAGCAGCACCGGTTCGGTGAGAAACATTCAGTACTTC. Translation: CASSTGSVRNIQYF.

Written as DNA, the CDR3 is TGTGCCAGCAGCTCCCTCCAGGGCACTGAAGCTTTCTTT. Its protein is CASSSLQGTEAFF. The chain uses TRBV7-2 and TRBJ1-1, with a possible D match to TRBD1 (5 bases). The CDR3 is made up of 13 amino acids. Germline CDR1 SGHTA, CDR2 FQGNSA. V dropped 4 bases and J dropped 4 bases, with 10 bases sitting between them.